This TCR beta chain stems from a study of T cell responses to AZD1222 COVID-19 vaccine. Findings of the study overall: Females made up more of the donors, who were largely white British, and clonal diversity may have come out too low.

On this clone itself: What it binds is not known.

Assay: immunoSEQ multiplex PCR; the TCRdb copy retains only in-frame clones and omits some. The repertoire consists of around 100,000 clones, with 88% occurring once and the leading ten covering roughly 1.8%. The CDR3 runs to 15 residues. Germline V gene sequence: CDR1 SGHTA, CDR2 FQGNSA. The J segment lost 6 bases and the V segment lost 5 bases, leaving 5 bases of the junction unmatched. The sample here was peripheral blood, taken on day 0 of AZD1222 vaccination. The chain uses TRBV7-2 and TRBJ2-3, with 13 bases that match TRBD2. This TCR came from an adult in good health. CDR3 coding DNA: TGTGCCAGCAGCCCCGGGACTAGCGGGGCGGATACGCAGTATTTT. This gives the protein CASSPGTSGADTQYF.